This TCR beta chain was observed in a study of blood T cell repertoires in COVID-19. Study in general: T cells, B-cell-depleted T cells, or PBMCs provided the cDNA or gDNA that served as material.

Data came from immunoSEQ multiplex PCR; TCRdb stores just in-frame clones and leaves some out. This table holds approximately 120,000 clones, roughly 87% found once. A few counts support this clone. This clonotype was sampled from a woman aged 80 or over with acute or convalescent COVID-19. The sequencing input was peripheral blood.

The CDR3 region has the DNA TGCGCCAGCAGCTCCGGCCACACACAGTCGAACACCGGGGAGCTGTTTTTT. This codes for CASSSGHTQSNTGELFF. The chain carries TRBV5-1 and TRBJ2-2; D is uncertain. This CDR3 has 17 amino acids. Germline CDR1 and CDR2: SGHRS and YFSETQ. Trimming cost V 3 bases and J 0 bases, with 15 bases left between them.